One TCR beta chain is described in this entry. The PCR had 60 Vbeta and 13 Jbeta primers. Here immunoSEQ multiplex PCR was the method, and the copy in TCRdb shows in-frame clones only, minus some. The specimen's table records roughly 100,000 clones. V was clipped by 5 bases and J by 2 bases; unmatched bases: 10. The germline gives CDR1 GTSNPN, CDR2 SVGIG (reference sequence). The CDR3 spans 17 residues. These data come from a study of cytomegalovirus exposure and HLA in healthy donors. The V gene is TRBV30, the J gene TRBJ2-6; 9 positions match TRBD1. This TCR was recovered from a man aged 45-65 years in good health and CMV-seropositive. The specimen sequenced was PBMCs. CDR3 sequence (DNA): TGTGCCTGGTCCCGTGGGACAGGGTCCGCTGGGGCCAACGTCCTGACTTTC. Its protein is CAWSRGTGSAGANVLTF.